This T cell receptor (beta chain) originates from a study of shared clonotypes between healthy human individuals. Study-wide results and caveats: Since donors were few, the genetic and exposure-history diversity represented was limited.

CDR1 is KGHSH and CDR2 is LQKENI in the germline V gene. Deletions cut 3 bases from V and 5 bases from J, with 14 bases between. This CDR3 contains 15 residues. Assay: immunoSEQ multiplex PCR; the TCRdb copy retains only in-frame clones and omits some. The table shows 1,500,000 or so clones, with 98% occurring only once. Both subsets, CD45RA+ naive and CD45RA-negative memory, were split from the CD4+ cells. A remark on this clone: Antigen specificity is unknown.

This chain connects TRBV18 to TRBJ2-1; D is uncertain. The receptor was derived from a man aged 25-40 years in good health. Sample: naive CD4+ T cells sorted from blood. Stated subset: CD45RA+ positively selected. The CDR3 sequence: CASSPRKGLNNEQFF. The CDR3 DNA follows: TGTGCCAGCTCACCGAGGAAGGGTTTGAACAATGAGCAGTTCTTC.